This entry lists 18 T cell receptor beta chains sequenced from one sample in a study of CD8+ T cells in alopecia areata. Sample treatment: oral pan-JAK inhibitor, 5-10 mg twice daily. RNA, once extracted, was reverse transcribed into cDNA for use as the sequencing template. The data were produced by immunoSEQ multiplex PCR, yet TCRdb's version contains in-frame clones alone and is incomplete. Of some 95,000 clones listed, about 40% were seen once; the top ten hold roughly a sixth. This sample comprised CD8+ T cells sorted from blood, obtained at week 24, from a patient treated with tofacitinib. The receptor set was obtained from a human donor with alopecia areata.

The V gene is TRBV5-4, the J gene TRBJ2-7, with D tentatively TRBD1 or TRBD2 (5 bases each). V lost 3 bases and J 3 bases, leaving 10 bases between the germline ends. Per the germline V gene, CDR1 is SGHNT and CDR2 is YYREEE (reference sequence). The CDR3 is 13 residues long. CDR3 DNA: TGTGCCAGCAGCTGGGACCCAGACTACGAGCAGTACTTC. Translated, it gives CASSWDPDYEQYF.

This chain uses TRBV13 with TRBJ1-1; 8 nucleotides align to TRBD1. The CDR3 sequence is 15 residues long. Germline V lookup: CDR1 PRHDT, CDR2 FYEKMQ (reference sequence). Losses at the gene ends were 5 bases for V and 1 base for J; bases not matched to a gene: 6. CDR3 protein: CASSPRTGRNTEAFF. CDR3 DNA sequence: TGTGCCAGCAGCCCCCGGACAGGGCGGAACACTGAAGCTTTCTTT. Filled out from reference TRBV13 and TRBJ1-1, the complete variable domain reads AAGVIQSPRHLIKEKRETATLKCYPIPRHDTVYWYQQGPGQDPQFLISFYEKMQSDKGSIPDRFSAQQFSDYHSELNMSSLELGDSALYFCASSPRTGRNTEAFFGQGTRLTVV.

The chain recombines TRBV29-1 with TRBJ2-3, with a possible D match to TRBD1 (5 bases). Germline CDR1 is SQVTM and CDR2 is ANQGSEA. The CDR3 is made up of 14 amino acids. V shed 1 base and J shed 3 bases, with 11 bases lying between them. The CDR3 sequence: CSVEGGAYTDTQYF. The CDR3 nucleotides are TGCAGCGTTGAAGGGGGCGCGTATACAGATACGCAGTATTTT.

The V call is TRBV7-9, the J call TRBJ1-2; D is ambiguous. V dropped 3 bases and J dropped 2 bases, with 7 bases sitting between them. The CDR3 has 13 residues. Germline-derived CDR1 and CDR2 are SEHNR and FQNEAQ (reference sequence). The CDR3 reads CASSLYYNYGYTF. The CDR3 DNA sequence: TGTGCCAGCAGCTTGTATTACAACTATGGCTACACCTTC.

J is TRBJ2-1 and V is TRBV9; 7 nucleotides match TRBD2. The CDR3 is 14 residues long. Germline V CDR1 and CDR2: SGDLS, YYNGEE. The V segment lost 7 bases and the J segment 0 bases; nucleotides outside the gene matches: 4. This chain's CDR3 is CASAGAFSYNEQFF. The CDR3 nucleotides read TGTGCCAGCGCGGGAGCCTTCTCCTACAATGAGCAGTTCTTC.

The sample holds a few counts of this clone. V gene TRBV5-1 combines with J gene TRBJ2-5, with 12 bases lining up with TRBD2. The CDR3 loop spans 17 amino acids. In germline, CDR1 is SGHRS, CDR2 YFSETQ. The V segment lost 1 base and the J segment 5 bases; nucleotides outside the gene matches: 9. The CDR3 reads CASSLPPSGRALETQYF. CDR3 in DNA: TGCGCCAGCAGCTTGCCCCCTAGCGGGAGGGCCCTGGAGACCCAGTACTTC. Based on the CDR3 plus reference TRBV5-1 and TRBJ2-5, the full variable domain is KAGVTQTPRYLIKTRGQQVTLSCSPISGHRSVSWYQQTPGQGLQFLFEYFSETQRNKGNFPGRFSGRQFSNSRSEMNVSTLELGDSALYLCASSLPPSGRALETQYFGPGTRLLVL.

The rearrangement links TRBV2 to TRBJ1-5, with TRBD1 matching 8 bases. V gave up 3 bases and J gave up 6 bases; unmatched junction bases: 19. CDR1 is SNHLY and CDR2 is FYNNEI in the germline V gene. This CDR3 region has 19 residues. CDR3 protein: CASSDPPTGEPVGGQPQHF. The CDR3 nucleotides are TGTGCCAGCAGTGATCCCCCGACAGGGGAGCCCGTGGGCGGTCAGCCCCAGCATTTT.

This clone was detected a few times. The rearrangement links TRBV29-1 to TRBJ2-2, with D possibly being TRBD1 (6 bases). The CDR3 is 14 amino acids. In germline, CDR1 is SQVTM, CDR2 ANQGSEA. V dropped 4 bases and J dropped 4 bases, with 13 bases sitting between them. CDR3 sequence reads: CSVVGLGGTGELFF. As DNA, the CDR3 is TGCAGCGTTGTAGGTTTAGGGGGCACCGGGGAGCTGTTTTTT.

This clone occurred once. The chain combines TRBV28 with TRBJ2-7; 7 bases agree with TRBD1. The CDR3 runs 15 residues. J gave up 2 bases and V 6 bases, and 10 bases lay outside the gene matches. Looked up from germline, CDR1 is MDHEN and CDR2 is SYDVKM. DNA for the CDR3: TGTGCCAGCAGGGCCGGGACAGAGGTCACCTACGAGCAGTACTTC. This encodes CASRAGTEVTYEQYF.

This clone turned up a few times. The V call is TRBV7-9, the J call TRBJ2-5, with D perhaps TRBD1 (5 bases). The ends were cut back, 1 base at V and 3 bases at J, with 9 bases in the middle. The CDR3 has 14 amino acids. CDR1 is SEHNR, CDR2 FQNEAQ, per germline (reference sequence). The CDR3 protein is CASSLGGREETQYF. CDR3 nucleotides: TGTGCCAGCAGCTTAGGTGGCAGGGAAGAGACCCAGTACTTC.

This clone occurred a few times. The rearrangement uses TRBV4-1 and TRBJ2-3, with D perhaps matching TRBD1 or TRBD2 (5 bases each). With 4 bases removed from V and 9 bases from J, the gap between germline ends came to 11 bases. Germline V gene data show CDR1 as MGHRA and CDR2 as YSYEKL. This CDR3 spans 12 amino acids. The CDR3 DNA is TGCGCCAGCAGCCCCTATGGGGGAACGCAGTATTTT. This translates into CASSPYGGTQYF.

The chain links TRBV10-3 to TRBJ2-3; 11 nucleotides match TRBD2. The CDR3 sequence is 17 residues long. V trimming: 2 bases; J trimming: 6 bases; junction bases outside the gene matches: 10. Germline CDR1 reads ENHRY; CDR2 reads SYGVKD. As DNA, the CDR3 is TGTGCCATCAGTGAGCCTCAAATACTAGCGGGAGTGGATACGCAGTATTTT. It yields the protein CAISEPQILAGVDTQYF.

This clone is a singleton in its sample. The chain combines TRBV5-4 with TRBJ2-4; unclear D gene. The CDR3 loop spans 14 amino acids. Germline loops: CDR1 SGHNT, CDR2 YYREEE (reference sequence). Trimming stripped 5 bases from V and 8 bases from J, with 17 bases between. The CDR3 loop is CASRNYQSDDIQYF. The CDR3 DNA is TGTGCCAGCAGGAACTACCAGTCCGACGACATTCAGTACTTC.

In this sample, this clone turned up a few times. CDR3 coding DNA: TGCAGCGTTCGCGATGACAGGGTATCGGGAAACACCATATATTTT. Residues: CSVRDDRVSGNTIYF. This chain connects TRBV29-1 to TRBJ1-3, with TRBD1 matching over 7 bases. The CDR3 contains 15 residues. The germline V gene has CDR1 SQVTM and CDR2 ANQGSEA. The trim removed 5 bases at V and 4 bases at J, leaving 11 bases unmatched.

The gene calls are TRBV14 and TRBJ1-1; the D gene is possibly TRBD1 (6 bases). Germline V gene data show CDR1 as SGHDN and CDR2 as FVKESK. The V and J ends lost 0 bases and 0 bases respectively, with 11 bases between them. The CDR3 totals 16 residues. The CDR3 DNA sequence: TGTGCCAGCAGCCAAGACAGGGGATTCCTGAACACTGAAGCTTTCTTT. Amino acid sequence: CASSQDRGFLNTEAFF.

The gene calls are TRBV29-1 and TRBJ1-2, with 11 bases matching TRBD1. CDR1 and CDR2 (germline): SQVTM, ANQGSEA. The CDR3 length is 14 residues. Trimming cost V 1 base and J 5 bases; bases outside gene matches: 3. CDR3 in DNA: TGCAGCGTTGAAGCCGGGGACAGGGGGTATGGCTACACCTTC. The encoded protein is CSVEAGDRGYGYTF.

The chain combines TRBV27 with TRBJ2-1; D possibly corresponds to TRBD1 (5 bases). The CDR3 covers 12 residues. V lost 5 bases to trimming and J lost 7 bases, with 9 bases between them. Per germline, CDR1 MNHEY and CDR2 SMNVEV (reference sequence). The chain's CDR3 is CASSRGGNEQFF. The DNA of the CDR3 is TGTGCCAGCAGTAGGGGTGGGAATGAGCAGTTCTTC.

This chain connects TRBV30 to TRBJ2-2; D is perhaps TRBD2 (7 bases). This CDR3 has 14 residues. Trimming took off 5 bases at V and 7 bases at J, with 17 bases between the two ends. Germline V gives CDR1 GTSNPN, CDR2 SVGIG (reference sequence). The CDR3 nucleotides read TGTGCCTGGCCCAGGGGAGGGGCTGGCGGGGAGCTGTTTTTT. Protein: CAWPRGGAGGELFF.